Sequencing of this T cell receptor beta chain was carried out in a study of Ad26.COV2.S vaccination and SARS-CoV-2 variants. Stated treatment: around 19 received Ad26.COV2.S at low or high dose, single or two shots; about 5 received placebo; per-sample allocation not given. Following the first vaccine or placebo injection, samples were taken on day 63. The method was immunoSEQ multiplex PCR; TCRdb's version includes in-frame clones alone and lacks a portion of them. The repertoire holds about 320,000 clones, with 85% to 90% as singletons. The sequencing used peripheral blood, collected in a trial of Ad26.COV2.S vaccine versus placebo. The receptor was isolated from a person between 18 and 59 years old who received the Ad26.COV2.S COVID-19 vaccine or a placebo.

The chain's CDR3 is CASSLGASGWGNTIYF. In nucleotides, the CDR3 is TGTGCCAGCAGCTTAGGGGCCTCGGGATGGGGAAACACCATATATTTT. V and J are TRBV7-2 and TRBJ1-3, with no clear D. V was trimmed by 1 base and J by 4 bases, leaving 14 bases between them. Germline assignment: CDR1 SGHTA and CDR2 FQGNSA. This CDR3 is 16 amino acids long.